This T cell receptor beta chain was sequenced for a study of cytomegalovirus exposure and HLA in healthy donors. The PCR used 60 Vbeta and 13 Jbeta primers. The method was immunoSEQ multiplex PCR; TCRdb's version includes in-frame clones alone and lacks a portion of them. The profile covers some 150,000 clones, with under 75% appearing a single time and around 7.1% taken by the ten largest. V lost 3 bases and J lost 2, with 11 bases in between. This CDR3 spans 15 amino acids. Germline CDR1 is PRHDT and CDR2 is FYEKMQ (reference sequence). Sequenced input: PBMCs. This clonotype was obtained from a woman in her sixties or seventies in good health and CMV-seropositive. This chain links TRBV13 with TRBJ1-5, with D possibly TRBD1 on 5 matching bases. The CDR3 region has the DNA TGTGCCAGCAGCTTTAGGGGTCGGGGCAATCAGCCCCAGCATTTT. It yields the protein CASSFRGRGNQPQHF. Combining the CDR3 with reference TRBV13 and TRBJ1-5 gives the whole variable domain AAGVIQSPRHLIKEKRETATLKCYPIPRHDTVYWYQQGPGQDPQFLISFYEKMQSDKGSIPDRFSAQQFSDYHSELNMSSLELGDSALYFCASSFRGRGNQPQHFGDGTRLSIL.